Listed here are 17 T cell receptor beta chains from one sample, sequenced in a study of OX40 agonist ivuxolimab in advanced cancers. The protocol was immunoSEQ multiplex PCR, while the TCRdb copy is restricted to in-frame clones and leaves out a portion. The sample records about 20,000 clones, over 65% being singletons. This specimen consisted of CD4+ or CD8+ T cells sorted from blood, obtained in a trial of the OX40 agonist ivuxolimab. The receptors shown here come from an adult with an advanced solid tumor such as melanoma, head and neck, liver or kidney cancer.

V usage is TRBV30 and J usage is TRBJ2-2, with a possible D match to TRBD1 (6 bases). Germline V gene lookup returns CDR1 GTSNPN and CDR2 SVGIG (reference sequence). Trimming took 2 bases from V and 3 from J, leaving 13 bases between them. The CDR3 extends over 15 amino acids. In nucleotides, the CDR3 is TGTGCCTGGAGTCAGACCACAGGGTACACCGGGGAGCTGTTTTTT. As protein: CAWSQTTGYTGELFF.

The DNA of the CDR3 is TGCGCCAGCAGCCAAGATTGGGAGAGGGCGGAGACCCAGTACTTC. Encoded protein: CASSQDWERAETQYF. The J gene is TRBJ2-5, the V gene TRBV4-1, with D maybe TRBD2 (5 bases). Germline CDR1 reads MGHRA; CDR2 reads YSYEKL. The CDR3 spans 15 residues. The V end lost 0 bases, the J end lost 5 bases, and 13 bases lay between the germline ends.

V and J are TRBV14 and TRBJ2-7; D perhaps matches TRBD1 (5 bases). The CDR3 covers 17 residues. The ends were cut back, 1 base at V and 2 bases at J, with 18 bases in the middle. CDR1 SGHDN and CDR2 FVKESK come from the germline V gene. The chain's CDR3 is CASSQGWLAGIAYEQYF. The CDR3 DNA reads TGTGCCAGCAGCCAAGGATGGTTGGCAGGGATCGCCTACGAGCAGTACTTC.

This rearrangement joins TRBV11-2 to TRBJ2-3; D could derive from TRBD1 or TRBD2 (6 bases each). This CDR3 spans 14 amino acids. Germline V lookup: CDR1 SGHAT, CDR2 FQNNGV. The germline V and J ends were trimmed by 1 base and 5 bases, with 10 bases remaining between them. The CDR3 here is CASSLGGAVDTQYF. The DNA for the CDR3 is TGTGCCAGCAGCTTAGGGGGGGCGGTAGATACGCAGTATTTT.

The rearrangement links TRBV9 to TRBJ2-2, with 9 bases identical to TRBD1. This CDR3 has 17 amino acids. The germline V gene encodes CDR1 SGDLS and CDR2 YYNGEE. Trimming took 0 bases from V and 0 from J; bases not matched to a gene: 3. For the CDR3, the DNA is TGTGCCAGCAGCGTAGCTCGGACAGGGGCGAACACCGGGGAGCTGTTTTTT. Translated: CASSVARTGANTGELFF.

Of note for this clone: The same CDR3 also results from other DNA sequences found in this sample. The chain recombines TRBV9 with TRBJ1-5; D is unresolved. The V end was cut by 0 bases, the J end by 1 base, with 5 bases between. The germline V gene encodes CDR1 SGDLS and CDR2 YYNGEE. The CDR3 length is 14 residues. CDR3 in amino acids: CASSVGLSNQPQHF. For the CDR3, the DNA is TGTGCCAGCAGCGTAGGGCTCAGCAATCAGCCCCAGCATTTT. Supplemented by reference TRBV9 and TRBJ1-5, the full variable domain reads DSGVTQTPKHLITATGQRVTLRCSPRSGDLSVYWYQQSLDQGLQFLIQYYNGEERAKGNILERFSAQQFPDLHSELNLSSLELGDSALYFCASSVGLSNQPQHFGDGTRLSIL.

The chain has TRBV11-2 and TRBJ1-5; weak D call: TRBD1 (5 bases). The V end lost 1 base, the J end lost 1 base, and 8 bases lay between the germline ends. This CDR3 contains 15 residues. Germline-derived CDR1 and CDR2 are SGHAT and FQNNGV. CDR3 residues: CASSLAGFSNQPQHF. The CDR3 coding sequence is TGTGCCAGCAGCTTAGCAGGGTTCAGCAATCAGCCCCAGCATTTT. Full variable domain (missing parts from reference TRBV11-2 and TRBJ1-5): EAGVAQSPRYKIIEKRQSVAFWCNPISGHATLYWYQQILGQGPKLLIQFQNNGVVDDSQLPKDRFSAERLKGVDSTLKIQPAKLEDSAVYLCASSLAGFSNQPQHFGDGTRLSIL.

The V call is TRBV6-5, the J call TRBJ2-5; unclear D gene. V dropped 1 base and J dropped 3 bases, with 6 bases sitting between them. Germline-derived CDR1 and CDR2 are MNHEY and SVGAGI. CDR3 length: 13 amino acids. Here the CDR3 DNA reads TGTGCCAGCAGTTACTATAGGGAAGAGACCCAGTACTTC. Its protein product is CASSYYREETQYF.

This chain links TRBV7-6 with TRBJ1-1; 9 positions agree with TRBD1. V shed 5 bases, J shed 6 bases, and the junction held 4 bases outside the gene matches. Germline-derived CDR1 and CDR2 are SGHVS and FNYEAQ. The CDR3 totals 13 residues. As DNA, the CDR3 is TGTGCCAGCAGCCCCGGGACAGGGCCTGAAGCTTTCTTT. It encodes CASSPGTGPEAFF. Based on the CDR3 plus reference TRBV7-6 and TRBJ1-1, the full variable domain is GAGVSQSPRYKVTKRGQDVALRCDPISGHVSLYWYRQALGQGPEFLTYFNYEAQQDKSGLPNDRFSAERPEGSISTLTIQRTEQRDSAMYRCASSPGTGPEAFFGQGTRLTVV.

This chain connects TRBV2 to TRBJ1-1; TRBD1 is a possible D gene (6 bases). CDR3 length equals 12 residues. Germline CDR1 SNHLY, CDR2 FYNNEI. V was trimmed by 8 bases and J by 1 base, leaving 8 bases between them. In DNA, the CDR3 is TGTGCCAGCGGACAGCAGAACACTGAAGCTTTCTTT. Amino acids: CASGQQNTEAFF.

CDR3 nucleotide sequence: TGTGCCAGTAGTATAGATCTATTTTCAGGGGGGCTCAGGAACACTGAAGCTTTCTTT. Amino acid sequence: CASSIDLFSGGLRNTEAFF. The V call is TRBV19, the J call TRBJ1-1; 7 bases align to TRBD1. Germline V gene sequence: CDR1 LNHDA, CDR2 SQIVND (reference sequence). The CDR3 is 19 amino acids. J was trimmed by 1 base and V by 0 bases; bases with no gene match: 14.

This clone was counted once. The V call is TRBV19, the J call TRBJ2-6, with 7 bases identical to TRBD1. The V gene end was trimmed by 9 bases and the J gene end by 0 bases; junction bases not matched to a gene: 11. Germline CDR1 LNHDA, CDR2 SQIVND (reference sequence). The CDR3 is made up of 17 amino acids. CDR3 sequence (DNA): TGTGCCAGCCTCAGGGGACAGTCTAACTCTGGGGCCAACGTCCTGACTTTC. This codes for CASLRGQSNSGANVLTF.

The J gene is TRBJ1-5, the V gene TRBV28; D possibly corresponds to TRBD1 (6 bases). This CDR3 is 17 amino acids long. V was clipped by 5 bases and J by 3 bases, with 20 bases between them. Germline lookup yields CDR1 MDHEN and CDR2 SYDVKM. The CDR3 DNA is TGTGCCAGCAGTGCCCTCTGGGGGGCGCTCCCCAATCAGCCCCAGCATTTT. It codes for CASSALWGALPNQPQHF.

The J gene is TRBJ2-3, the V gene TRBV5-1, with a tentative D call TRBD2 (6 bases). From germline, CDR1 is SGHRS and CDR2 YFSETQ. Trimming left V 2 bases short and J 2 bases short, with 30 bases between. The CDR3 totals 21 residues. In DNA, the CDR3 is TGCGCCAGCAGCTTCAGTGGTGGCGGTGGAAACAGGAGGGTAATCACAGATACGCAGTATTTT. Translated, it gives CASSFSGGGGNRRVITDTQYF.

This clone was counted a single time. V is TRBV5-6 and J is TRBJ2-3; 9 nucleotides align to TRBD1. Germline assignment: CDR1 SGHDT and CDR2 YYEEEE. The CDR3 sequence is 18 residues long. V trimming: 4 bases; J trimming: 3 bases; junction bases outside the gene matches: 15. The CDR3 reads CASSRHRGPPQDTDTQYF. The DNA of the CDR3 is TGTGCCAGCAGCCGCCACAGGGGGCCACCTCAGGATACAGATACGCAGTATTTT.

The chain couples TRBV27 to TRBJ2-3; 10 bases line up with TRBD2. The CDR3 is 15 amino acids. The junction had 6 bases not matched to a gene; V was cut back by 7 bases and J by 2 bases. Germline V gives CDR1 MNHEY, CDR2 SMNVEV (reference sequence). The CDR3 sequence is CASNGLAANTDTQYF. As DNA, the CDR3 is TGTGCCAGCAACGGACTAGCGGCCAACACAGATACGCAGTATTTT.

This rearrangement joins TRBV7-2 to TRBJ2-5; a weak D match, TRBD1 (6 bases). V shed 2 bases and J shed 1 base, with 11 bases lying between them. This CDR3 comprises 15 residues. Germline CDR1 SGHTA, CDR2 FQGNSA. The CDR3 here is CASSLYGQLQETQYF. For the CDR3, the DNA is TGTGCCAGCAGCTTATATGGACAGCTCCAAGAGACCCAGTACTTC. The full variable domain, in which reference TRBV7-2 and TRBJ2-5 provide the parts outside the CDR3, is GAGVSQSPSNKVTEKGKDVELRCDPISGHTALYWYRQSLGQGLEFLIYFQGNSAPDKSGLPSDRFSAERTGGSVSTLTIQRTQQEDSAVYLCASSLYGQLQETQYFGPGTRLLVL.